The 14 T cell receptor beta chains below come from one sample, sequenced in a study of blood T cell repertoires in COVID-19. Generated by immunoSEQ multiplex PCR, the TCRdb table keeps only in-frame clones and is missing some. The table has a few hundred thousand clones, around 86% seen once. Sequencing was done on a sample of peripheral blood. All receptors derive from a man in his fifties with active or convalescent COVID-19.

CDR3 loop: CASSFTGEVGFAFF. CDR3 coding DNA: TGTGCCAGCAGCTTTACAGGGGAGGTAGGGTTTGCTTTCTTT. This chain connects TRBV7-2 to TRBJ1-1; 7 bases line up with TRBD1. This CDR3 region has 14 residues. After removal of 3 bases from V and 11 bases from J, the junction contained 12 bases not matched to a gene. Germline V gene sequence: CDR1 SGHTA, CDR2 FQGNSA.

This chain joins TRBV7-2 and TRBJ2-3; 11 bases map to TRBD2. The CDR3 length is 16 residues. J gave up 0 bases and V 1 base, and 0 bases lay outside the gene matches. Germline V gives CDR1 SGHTA, CDR2 FQGNSA. In nucleotides, the CDR3 is TGTGCCAGCAGCTTAGGACTAGCGGGGAGCACAGATACGCAGTATTTT. Translation gives CASSLGLAGSTDTQYF.

This clone was observed a single time. The chain combines TRBV7-2 with TRBJ1-2; D remains unclear. The germline V and J ends were trimmed by 1 base and 8 bases, with 11 bases remaining between them. The germline CDR1 and CDR2 sequences are SGHTA and FQGNSA. This CDR3 region has 13 residues. CDR3 amino acids: CASSLERAMGYTF. DNA for the CDR3: TGTGCCAGCAGCTTAGAGCGGGCTATGGGCTACACCTTC.

The rearrangement links TRBV28 to TRBJ2-6; maybe TRBD1 (6 bases). V dropped 9 bases and J dropped 2 bases, with 14 bases sitting between them. The CDR3 totals 15 residues. Germline lookup yields CDR1 MDHEN and CDR2 SYDVKM. The CDR3 is CASSTGSAGANVLTF. As DNA, the CDR3 is TGTGCCAGTTCTACAGGGTCCGCTGGGGCCAACGTCCTGACTTTC.

This rearrangement joins TRBV7-2 to TRBJ2-1; 10 nucleotides align to TRBD2. This CDR3 is built from 14 residues. V was clipped by 9 bases and J by 9 bases; unmatched bases: 11. Germline V CDR1 and CDR2: SGHTA, FQGNSA. The CDR3 protein is CASRGTSDSVEQFF. In nucleotides, the CDR3 is TGTGCCAGTAGAGGGACTAGCGATTCAGTTGAGCAGTTCTTC.

The chain links TRBV19 to TRBJ2-1, with 7 bases lining up with TRBD2. Germline V gene lookup returns CDR1 LNHDA and CDR2 SQIVND (reference sequence). CDR3 length: 17 residues. Trimming removed 10 bases from V and 2 bases from J; junction bases left unmatched: 17. The CDR3 coding sequence is TGTGCCACCGGTCGGCAGGTATGGGGGGGAACCTACAATGAGCAGTTCTTC. Translated: CATGRQVWGGTYNEQFF. The variable domain in full, completed from reference TRBV19 and TRBJ2-1, reads DGGITQSPKYLFRKEGQNVTLSCEQNLNHDAMYWYRQDPGQGLRLIYYSQIVNDFQKGDIAEGYSVSREKKESFPLTVTSAQKNPTAFYLCATGRQVWGGTYNEQFFGPGTRLTVL.

The chain couples TRBV7-9 to TRBJ2-1, with TRBD1 matching 8 bases. The V segment lost 4 bases and the J segment 4 bases; nucleotides outside the gene matches: 6. Germline-derived CDR1 and CDR2 are SEHNR and FQNEAQ (reference sequence). CDR3 size: 15 residues. The CDR3 loop reads CASSSSGGRYNEQFF. The CDR3 coding sequence is TGTGCCAGCAGCTCCTCAGGGGGCCGGTACAATGAGCAGTTCTTC.

The chain has TRBV20-1 and TRBJ2-7; D may be TRBD2 (6 bases). Germline loops: CDR1 DFQATT, CDR2 SNEGSKA (reference sequence). The CDR3 sequence is 13 residues long. The V end was cut by 3 bases, the J end by 2 bases, with 11 bases between. CDR3: CSASHRTTYEQYF. CDR3 sequence (DNA): TGCAGTGCTAGTCATCGGACTACCTACGAGCAGTACTTC.

The CDR3 region has the DNA TGTGCCAGCACCAGGGCAGGGGTAGAAAATCAGCCCCAGCATTTT. Residues: CASTRAGVENQPQHF. V usage is TRBV2 and J usage is TRBJ1-5, with D perhaps matching TRBD1 (6 bases). CDR1 is SNHLY, CDR2 FYNNEI, per germline. CDR3 length: 15 residues. The germline V and J ends were trimmed by 7 bases and 4 bases, with 17 bases remaining between them.

This chain uses TRBV4-1 with TRBJ1-6, with D maybe TRBD1 (6 bases). The V gene lost 0 bases and the J gene lost 7 bases, with 13 bases spanning the gap. Germline CDR1 and CDR2: MGHRA and YSYEKL. The CDR3 runs to 16 residues. This chain's CDR3 is CASSQDSQGLNSPLHF. CDR3 nucleotides: TGCGCCAGCAGCCAAGATAGCCAGGGGTTGAATTCACCCCTCCACTTT.

The rearrangement uses TRBV5-6 and TRBJ2-1; no definite D call. The V gene's germline CDR1 is SGHDT and CDR2 YYEEEE. V lost 1 base and J lost 1, with 12 bases in between. The CDR3 consists of 16 residues. This CDR3 is CASSLMGKGSYNEQFF. CDR3 coding DNA: TGTGCCAGCAGCTTGATGGGCAAAGGATCCTACAATGAGCAGTTCTTC.

Concerning this clone itself: Other DNA sequences in this sample translate to the same CDR3. This rearrangement joins TRBV3-1 (or the pseudogene TRBV3-2) to TRBJ1-3; 7 positions match TRBD1. Germline V gene data show CDR1 as LGHDT and CDR2 as YNNKEL (reference sequence). The CDR3 loop spans 15 amino acids. The V gene end was trimmed by 1 base and the J gene end by 4 bases; junction bases not matched to a gene: 4. The CDR3 protein is CASSQGQGRGNTIYF. CDR3 sequence (DNA): TGTGCCAGCAGCCAAGGACAGGGAAGAGGAAACACCATATATTTT.

The chain recombines TRBV2 with TRBJ1-2; TRBD1 agrees at 7 bases. V shed 5 bases, J shed 4 bases, and the junction held 7 bases outside the gene matches. The CDR3 has 14 amino acids. Per germline, CDR1 SNHLY and CDR2 FYNNEI. CDR3 in amino acids: CASSPTGQTYGYTF. The CDR3, as DNA: TGTGCCAGCAGTCCAACGGGACAGACCTATGGCTACACCTTC.

The CDR3 DNA follows: TGTGCCAGCAGCCAAGAACCGCGCCTAAGCTCTGGCTACACCTTC. Encoded protein: CASSQEPRLSSGYTF. The chain is built from TRBV3-1 (or the pseudogene TRBV3-2) and TRBJ1-2; D call uncertain. CDR1 is LGHDT and CDR2 is YNNKEL in the germline V gene (reference sequence). The CDR3 sequence is 15 residues long. V dropped 0 bases and J dropped 7 bases, with 15 bases sitting between them.